The 31 T cell receptor beta chains given below trace back to one sample, sequenced in a study of human T cells and chemical hapten exposure. TCRdb passed the RACE reads through MiXCR, listing each CDR3 protein once. The sample yields more than 300,000 distinct CDR3 sequences, approximately 5.1% seen once. As to time point: pre-sensitization, week 0. The treatment: therapeutic diphenylcyclopropenone sensitization with weekly scalp DPC. Sequenced here: whole blood, sampled in connection with sensitization to the hapten diphenylcyclopropenone (DPC). The receptors here all came from a woman between 45 and 65 years old with alopecia areata. Some clones in this sample may be carry-over from other donors' samples.

The table lists this clonotype with a few counts. The V and J genes are TRBV19 and TRBJ2-5, with unresolved D. The ends were cut back, 3 bases at V and 2 bases at J, with 7 bases in the middle. CDR3 size: 13 residues. In germline, CDR1 is LNHDA, CDR2 SQIVND (reference sequence). CDR3 nucleotide sequence: TGTGCCAGTAGTATCCTAGGACAAGAGACCCAGTACTTC. Amino acids: CASSILGQETQYF.

This clonotype was seen ten or more times. The CDR3, as DNA: TGTGCCAGCAGTCCGATTCAACGAGGCAATGAGCAGTTCTTC. This gives the protein CASSPIQRGNEQFF. The chain carries TRBV12-3 or TRBV12-4 and TRBJ2-1, with D uncertain. V lost 5 bases and J lost 6, with 14 bases in between. CDR3 length: 14 amino acids.

This clonotype was counted a few times. V is TRBV12-3 or TRBV12-4 and J is TRBJ1-4; D is undetermined. V lost 6 bases and J lost 8, with 7 bases in between. The CDR3 runs 11 residues. CDR3 sequence: CASSLVEKLFF. CDR3 nucleotide sequence: TGTGCCAGCAGCTTGGTAGAAAAACTGTTTTTT.

This clonotype was seen ten or more times. This chain links TRBV6-5 with TRBJ1-6, with TRBD1 as a possible D gene (6 bases). The CDR3 runs 16 residues. Trimming took off 4 bases at V and 4 bases at J, with 14 bases between the two ends. In germline, CDR1 is MNHEY, CDR2 SVGAGI. CDR3 sequence: CASSSDSSVYNSPLHF. For the CDR3, the DNA is TGTGCCAGCAGTTCGGACAGCTCCGTATATAATTCACCCCTCCACTTT.

This chain joins TRBV10-3 and TRBJ2-7; D remains unclear. Trimming pared 0 bases from V and 4 bases from J, leaving 4 bases between. The CDR3 is made up of 12 amino acids. Germline V gene sequence: CDR1 ENHRY, CDR2 SYGVKD. DNA for the CDR3: TGTGCCATCAGTGAGTCGCAGTACGAGCAGTACTTC. Translated: CAISESQYEQYF.

This clonotype has ten or more counts. The chain joins TRBV6-6 to TRBJ2-7, with 10 bases matching TRBD2. The CDR3 extends over 16 amino acids. Germline assignment: CDR1 MNHNY and CDR2 SVGAGI (reference sequence). With V trimmed by 6 bases and J by 4 bases, 12 bases remained unmatched. This chain's CDR3 is CASRPSSGRGYYEQYF. For the CDR3, the DNA is TGTGCCAGCAGACCGTCTAGCGGGAGAGGTTATTACGAGCAGTACTTC.

Many counts were recorded for this clonotype. The J gene is TRBJ2-7, the V gene TRBV7-9; 10 positions agree with TRBD1. Germline V lookup: CDR1 SEHNR, CDR2 FQNEAQ (reference sequence). The CDR3 runs to 16 residues. Trimming removed 7 bases from V and 3 bases from J; junction bases left unmatched: 12. The CDR3 nucleotides read TGTGCCAGCACGAAATCCGGGACAGGGGTTTTCTACGAGCAGTACTTC. Encoded protein: CASTKSGTGVFYEQYF.

This clonotype was seen a few times. A read error may produce the germline difference seen at one junction end. This chain links TRBV29-1 with TRBJ2-5; no clear D gene. CDR3 length equals 13 residues. CDR1 and CDR2 (germline): SQVTM, ANQGSEA. The CDR3 DNA reads TGCAGCGTTCAAGATACGACGGGAGAGACCCAGTACTTC. It translates to CSVQDTTGETQYF.

The V call is TRBV2, the J call TRBJ2-3; TRBD1 agrees at 9 bases. Germline CDR1 reads SNHLY; CDR2 reads FYNNEI. CDR3 length: 16 residues. The V segment lost 6 bases and the J segment 4 bases; nucleotides outside the gene matches: 11. CDR3 DNA sequence: TGTGCCAGCAGGCTTTCCGGGACAGGGTACGCAGATACGCAGTATTTT. Its translation: CASRLSGTGYADTQYF.

This clonotype was counted only a few times. This chain uses TRBV28 with TRBJ2-1, with TRBD2 identical over 9 bases. The germline gives CDR1 MDHEN, CDR2 SYDVKM. V lost 10 bases to trimming and J lost 1 base; unmatched junction nucleotides: 20. This CDR3 region has 19 residues. The CDR3 DNA follows: TGTGCCACCCGTAAATCAAACGTCATAACTAGCGGGTCCTACAATGAGCAGTTCTTC. This encodes CATRKSNVITSGSYNEQFF.

This clonotype was seen only a few times. This chain connects TRBV20-1 to TRBJ1-3; D unclear. This CDR3 has 13 amino acids. Trimming left V 4 bases short and J 4 bases short, with 11 bases between. The germline V gene encodes CDR1 DFQATT and CDR2 SNEGSKA (reference sequence). CDR3 in amino acids: CSANGERGNTIYF. The CDR3 DNA follows: TGCAGTGCTAATGGGGAACGGGGAAACACCATATATTTT.

This clonotype was counted ten times or more. The CDR3 region has the DNA TGTGCCAGCAGCTTAGAGGGGCTGGGTCAAGAGACCCAGTACTTC. It yields the protein CASSLEGLGQETQYF. This chain joins TRBV5-6 and TRBJ2-5; possibly TRBD1 or TRBD2 for D (5 bases each). Germline loops: CDR1 SGHDT, CDR2 YYEEEE. The CDR3 spans 15 residues. Deletions cut 2 bases from V and 2 bases from J, with 13 bases between.

In this sample, this clonotype turned up many times. The chain recombines TRBV27 with TRBJ1-1; 8 bases agree with TRBD1. With 4 bases clipped from V and 5 bases from J, the junction kept 6 bases outside the gene matches. The V gene's germline CDR1 is MNHEY and CDR2 SMNVEV (reference sequence). CDR3 size: 14 residues. In DNA, the CDR3 is TGTGCCAGCAGTTGGGCAGGGGGCTATACTGAAGCTTTCTTT. Translating it yields CASSWAGGYTEAFF.

At least ten counts were recorded for this clonotype. This sequence joins TRBV7-2 and TRBJ2-7, with 7 nucleotides matching TRBD2. The CDR3 totals 13 residues. The trim removed 5 bases at V and 2 bases at J, leaving 3 bases unmatched. Germline V gives CDR1 SGHTA, CDR2 FQGNSA. CDR3 DNA: TGTGCCAGCAGCCCTAGCGGCCCCTACGAGCAGTACTTC. Translated: CASSPSGPYEQYF.

This clonotype was recorded at least ten times. The chain joins TRBV29-1 to TRBJ2-7; tentative D call: TRBD1 (5 bases). Trimming removed 7 bases at V and 5 bases at J, with 12 bases between. In germline, CDR1 is SQVTM, CDR2 ANQGSEA. This CDR3 spans 11 amino acids. This CDR3 reads CSAAGLHEQYF. As DNA, the CDR3 is TGCAGCGCGGCAGGGTTGCACGAGCAGTACTTC.

This clonotype came up many times. The V gene is TRBV28, the J gene TRBJ2-6; no definite D call. From germline, CDR1 is MDHEN and CDR2 SYDVKM. The CDR3 extends over 16 amino acids. The V and J ends lost 4 bases and 0 bases respectively, with 10 bases between them. The CDR3 loop is CASSSRFFSGANVLTF. Written as DNA, the CDR3 is TGTGCCAGCAGTTCCCGGTTCTTCTCTGGGGCCAACGTCCTGACTTTC.

The CDR3 sequence: CASSSTPTDTQYF. CDR3 sequence (DNA): TGCGCCAGCAGCTCAACTCCCACAGATACGCAGTATTTT. The V call is TRBV5-1, the J call TRBJ2-3, with D hard to call. V was clipped by 3 bases and J by 2 bases, with 7 bases between them. Germline V gene data show CDR1 as SGHRS and CDR2 as YFSETQ. The CDR3 has 13 residues.

This clonotype turned up a few times. The CDR3: CASSHGTGGVHEQFF. The CDR3 DNA is TGTGCCAGCAGCCACGGGACAGGGGGCGTCCATGAGCAGTTCTTC. The chain combines TRBV9 with TRBJ2-1; 12 nucleotides agree with TRBD1. Germline CDR1 reads SGDLS; CDR2 reads YYNGEE. V dropped 4 bases and J dropped 8; count of bases not matched to a gene: 7. The CDR3 has 15 amino acids.

This clonotype was seen a handful of times. V usage is TRBV4-2 and J usage is TRBJ2-5; tentatively, D is TRBD1 or TRBD2 (6 bases each). The germline CDR1 and CDR2 sequences are LGHNA and YNFKEQ. The CDR3 spans 15 residues. V lost 0 bases to trimming and J lost 3 bases, with 11 bases between them. Written as DNA, the CDR3 is TGTGCCAGCAGCCAAGAGGAAAGGGGGGAAGAGACCCAGTACTTC. Protein: CASSQEERGEETQYF.

This clonotype was picked up a small number of times. The chain carries TRBV12-3 or TRBV12-4 and TRBJ2-5; TRBD2 is a possible D gene (6 bases). CDR3 size: 13 residues. Trimming took off 7 bases at V and 2 bases at J, with 11 bases between the two ends. The DNA for the CDR3 is TGTGCCAGCACCTTACGGGGGCAAGAGACCCAGTACTTC. Translation: CASTLRGQETQYF.

J is TRBJ2-1 and V is TRBV28; 11 positions match TRBD2. The V gene's germline CDR1 is MDHEN and CDR2 SYDVKM. The V gene end was trimmed by 6 bases and the J gene end by 6 bases; junction bases not matched to a gene: 7. The CDR3 runs 15 residues. The CDR3 coding sequence is TGTGCCAGCAGACTGGGACTAGCGGTTTTCAATGAGCAGTTCTTC. Amino acid sequence: CASRLGLAVFNEQFF.

The chain couples TRBV20-1 to TRBJ2-7; TRBD1 aligns across 9 bases. V trimming: 6 bases; J trimming: 5 bases; junction bases outside the gene matches: 11. CDR1 and CDR2 (germline): DFQATT, SNEGSKA (reference sequence). The CDR3 totals 14 residues. The CDR3 loop reads CSAGLDRGFHEQYF. CDR3 in DNA: TGCAGTGCCGGCCTGGACAGGGGATTCCACGAGCAGTACTTC.

This clonotype occurred many times. The chain uses TRBV27 and TRBJ1-2; D is perhaps TRBD1 (6 bases). Germline V gives CDR1 MNHEY, CDR2 SMNVEV (reference sequence). Trimming took off 6 bases at V and 4 bases at J, with 12 bases between the two ends. This CDR3 is 13 amino acids long. The CDR3: CASSRGGFYGYTF. CDR3 nucleotides: TGTGCCAGCAGCAGGGGCGGGTTCTATGGCTACACCTTC.

This clonotype was counted at least ten times. V usage is TRBV6-5 and J usage is TRBJ2-1, with 7 bases lining up with TRBD2. The germline gives CDR1 MNHEY, CDR2 SVGAGI. Trimming at V came to 9 bases and at J to 9 bases, leaving 11 bases not matched to a gene. The CDR3 contains 13 residues. This CDR3 reads CARATGLHFEQFF. DNA of the CDR3: TGTGCCAGGGCCACGGGACTACACTTTGAGCAGTTCTTC.

The chain carries TRBV4-1 and TRBJ1-5; no definite D call. The germline V gene has CDR1 MGHRA and CDR2 YSYEKL. The V end lost 2 bases, the J end lost 1 base, and 9 bases lay between the germline ends. The CDR3 extends over 15 amino acids. The CDR3 reads CASSQIFGSNQPQHF. The CDR3 DNA reads TGCGCCAGCAGCCAAATTTTTGGGAGCAATCAGCCCCAGCATTTT.

This clonotype occurred many times. The rearrangement links TRBV4-3 to TRBJ2-2; D not resolved. Germline values: CDR1 LGHNA, CDR2 YSLEER. The CDR3 is 12 amino acids. The ends were cut back, 2 bases at V and 4 bases at J, with 2 bases in the middle. This CDR3 reads CASSQFTGELFF. In DNA form, the CDR3 reads TGCGCCAGCAGCCAATTCACCGGGGAGCTGTTTTTT.

This chain links TRBV7-8 with TRBJ2-6; 7 nucleotides agree with TRBD1. Looked up from germline, CDR1 is SGHVS and CDR2 is FQNEAQ. This CDR3 is 18 amino acids long. The V and J ends lost 5 bases and 0 bases, in that order; junction bases with no gene match: 10. The DNA of the CDR3 is TGTGCCAGCAGCGCAGGGGGACACCAACACTCTGGGGCCAACGTCCTGACTTTC. This gives the protein CASSAGGHQHSGANVLTF.

As DNA, the CDR3 is TGCGCCAGCAGCCTGAGTTACGGGGGTGAGGAGACCCAGTACTTC. It translates to CASSLSYGGEETQYF. The chain combines TRBV5-1 with TRBJ2-5, with D perhaps matching TRBD2 (6 bases). The CDR3 consists of 15 residues. The germline V gene encodes CDR1 SGHRS and CDR2 YFSETQ. Trimming took off 4 bases at V and 5 bases at J, with 18 bases between the two ends.

This clonotype was seen a few times. The chain uses TRBV20-1 and TRBJ2-5; TRBD1 might be the D (5 bases). Germline values: CDR1 DFQATT, CDR2 SNEGSKA (reference sequence). The CDR3 spans 13 residues. CDR3 DNA sequence: TGCAGCCCCCCCGGTGTTAGGGGAGAGACCCAGTACTTC. Its translation: CSPPGVRGETQYF.

This clonotype was counted at least ten times. The rearrangement uses TRBV29-1 and TRBJ1-2; D may be TRBD1 (6 bases). CDR1 SQVTM and CDR2 ANQGSEA come from the germline V gene. The V end lost 0 bases, the J end lost 4 bases, and 6 bases lay between the germline ends. The CDR3 length is 12 residues. This CDR3 is CSVEDRGYGYTF. CDR3 nucleotides: TGCAGCGTTGAAGACAGGGGCTATGGCTACACCTTC.

This clonotype has a handful of counts. The chain couples TRBV19 to TRBJ2-7, with D tentatively TRBD2 (5 bases). Trimming took off 3 bases at V and 6 bases at J, with 12 bases between the two ends. Looked up from germline, CDR1 is LNHDA and CDR2 is SQIVND (reference sequence). The CDR3 extends over 13 amino acids. CDR3 in amino acids: CASSIVDGVEQYF. DNA for the CDR3: TGTGCCAGTAGTATCGTGGACGGGGTCGAGCAGTACTTC.